The sequence of this T cell receptor beta chain was determined in a study of T cell responses to AZD1222 COVID-19 vaccine. Regarding the study as a whole: Of the AZD1222 recipients, only 5 or 6 were seropositive at baseline. Spike-specific TCRs gained breadth and depth after people received two AZD1222 doses. Among spike-specific TCRs, nearly half reportedly target unmutated variant regions.

Sequencing was performed with immunoSEQ multiplex PCR; in TCRdb, only in-frame clones are kept and a portion is missing. Of 73,000 or so clones in the sample, about four fifths were seen once. This CDR3 comprises 14 residues. In germline, CDR1 is SGHVS, CDR2 FNYEAQ. Trimming shortened V by 2 bases and J by 1 base, and 8 bases separated the two germline ends. On this clone: Antigen specificity is unknown.

This chain joins TRBV7-6 and TRBJ1-1; D may be TRBD1 (6 bases). This receptor was identified in an adult in good health. This specimen consisted of peripheral blood, obtained on day 0 of AZD1222 vaccination. CDR3 bases: TGTGCCAGCAGCTTACACAGGGCGAACACTGAAGCTTTCTTT. Translated, it gives CASSLHRANTEAFF.